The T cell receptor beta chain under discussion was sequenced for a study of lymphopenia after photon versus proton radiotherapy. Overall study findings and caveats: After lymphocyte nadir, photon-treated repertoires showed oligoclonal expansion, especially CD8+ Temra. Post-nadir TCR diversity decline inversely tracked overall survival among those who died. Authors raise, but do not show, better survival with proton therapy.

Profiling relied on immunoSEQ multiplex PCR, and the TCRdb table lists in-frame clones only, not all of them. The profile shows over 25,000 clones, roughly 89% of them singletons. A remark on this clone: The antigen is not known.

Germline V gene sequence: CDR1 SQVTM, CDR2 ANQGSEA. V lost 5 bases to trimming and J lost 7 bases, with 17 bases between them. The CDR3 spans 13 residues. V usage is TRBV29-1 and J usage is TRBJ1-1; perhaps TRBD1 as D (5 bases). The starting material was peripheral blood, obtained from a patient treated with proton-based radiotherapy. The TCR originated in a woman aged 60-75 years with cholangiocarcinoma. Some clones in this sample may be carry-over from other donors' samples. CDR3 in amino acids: CSVRPPLGGEAFF. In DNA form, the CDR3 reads TGCAGCGTTCGACCCCCTCTTGGGGGTGAAGCTTTCTTT.